One sample yielded the 13 T cell receptor beta chains listed below, sequenced in a study of T cell repertoires in cytomegalovirus infection. These receptors have no identified antigens. TCRdb independently ran MiXCR on the reads; one entry per CDR3 protein. Of roughly 220,000 distinct CDR3 sequences listed, around two fifths were seen once; the top ten hold 55% to 60%. Sequenced material: CD8+ T cells from cultured PBMCs, taken from culture after CMV antigen stimulation. The origin of the receptors is a human donor in good health (CMV status not recorded). Some clones in this sample may be carry-over from other donors' samples.

The V and J genes are TRBV20-1 and TRBJ2-7; D ambiguous. Germline V CDR1 and CDR2: DFQATT, SNEGSKA (reference sequence). Trimming stripped 0 bases from V and 2 bases from J, with 11 bases between. The CDR3 contains 14 residues. CDR3 bases: TGCAGTGCTAGAGATAGGGAATTCGCCTACGAGCAGTACTTC. It specifies CSARDREFAYEQYF.

This chain connects TRBV11-2 to TRBJ2-3, with D possibly being TRBD2 (6 bases). Germline V gene data show CDR1 as SGHAT and CDR2 as FQNNGV. The CDR3 runs to 16 residues. The ends were cut back, 2 bases at V and 2 bases at J, with 14 bases in the middle. CDR3 in amino acids: CASSLPSGGTTDTQYF. CDR3 DNA sequence: TGTGCCAGCAGCTTACCCTCTGGCGGGACCACAGATACGCAGTATTTT.

Ten or more counts support this clonotype. The chain employs TRBV7-2 and TRBJ1-1, with a tentative D call TRBD1 (5 bases). Germline V gene lookup returns CDR1 SGHTA and CDR2 FQGNSA. With 5 bases removed from V and 6 bases from J, the gap between germline ends came to 22 bases. The CDR3 sequence is 16 residues long. The CDR3 protein is CASSPNVLGAVAEAFF. The DNA of the CDR3 is TGTGCCAGCAGCCCCAATGTTCTAGGGGCGGTCGCTGAAGCTTTCTTT.

The CDR3 loop is CASSPPGPREQPQHF. DNA of the CDR3: TGTGCCAGCAGCCCCCCCGGGCCCCGAGAGCAGCCCCAGCATTTT. This rearrangement joins TRBV7-9 to TRBJ1-5, with D unclear. Trimming pared 5 bases from V and 7 bases from J, leaving 18 bases between. Germline assignment: CDR1 SEHNR and CDR2 FQNEAQ (reference sequence). The CDR3 sequence is 15 residues long. The full variable domain, completed using reference TRBV7-9 and TRBJ1-5, is DTGVSQNPRHKITKRGQNVTFRCDPISEHNRLYWYRQTLGQGPEFLTYFQNEAQLEKSRLLSDRFSAERPKGSFSTLEIQRTEQGDSAMYLCASSPPGPREQPQHFGDGTRLSIL.

In this sample, this clonotype turned up many times. The chain recombines TRBV7-8 with TRBJ1-1, with 8 bases identical to TRBD1. Per the germline V gene, CDR1 is SGHVS and CDR2 is FQNEAQ. With V trimmed by 4 bases and J by 1 base, 2 bases remained unmatched. The CDR3 runs to 14 residues. The CDR3: CASSSGQGNTEAFF. CDR3 DNA: TGTGCCAGCAGCTCCGGACAGGGGAACACTGAAGCTTTCTTT.

This clonotype occurred many times. The CDR3 reads CASSPGDTDTQYF. The CDR3 coding sequence is TGTGCCAGCAGCCCCGGGGACACAGATACGCAGTATTTT. The rearrangement joins TRBV7-8 to TRBJ2-3; a weak D match, TRBD2 (5 bases). The length of the CDR3 is 13 residues. Trimming left V 5 bases short and J 2 bases short, with 8 bases between. The germline V gene encodes CDR1 SGHVS and CDR2 FQNEAQ.

This clonotype was found many times. V and J are TRBV12-5 and TRBJ1-6; possibly TRBD1 for D (5 bases). Germline V CDR1 and CDR2: LGHNT, FRNRAP. This CDR3 contains 16 residues. With 1 base removed from V and 7 bases from J, the gap between germline ends came to 14 bases. In DNA form, the CDR3 reads TGTGCTAGTGGTTTGGGGACACCGAGAGTCAATTCACCCCTCCACTTT. This sequence encodes CASGLGTPRVNSPLHF. The full variable domain, rest sourced from reference TRBV12-5 and TRBJ1-6, is DARVTQTPRHKVTEMGQEVTMRCQPILGHNTVFWYRQTMMQGLELLAYFRNRAPLDDSGMPKDRFSAEMPDATLATLKIQPSEPRDSAVYFCASGLGTPRVNSPLHFGNGTRLTVT.

The CDR3 loop reads CASSLNEPASYNEQFF. The DNA of the CDR3 is TGTGCCAGCAGCTTAAACGAACCCGCCTCCTACAATGAGCAGTTCTTC. This chain links TRBV7-2 with TRBJ2-1; no clear D gene. The germline gives CDR1 SGHTA, CDR2 FQGNSA. This CDR3 is 16 amino acids long. The V gene lost 2 bases and the J gene lost 0 bases, with 11 bases spanning the gap.

The V call is TRBV7-8, the J call TRBJ1-1; 7 nucleotides match TRBD1. The V and J ends lost 4 bases and 3 bases, in that order; junction bases with no gene match: 8. This CDR3 spans 15 amino acids. CDR1 and CDR2 from the germline V gene are SGHVS and FQNEAQ. The CDR3 region is CASSSLDRQDTEAFF. The CDR3 nucleotides are TGTGCCAGCAGCTCCTTGGACAGGCAGGACACTGAAGCTTTCTTT.

The sample holds a few counts of this clonotype. The V call is TRBV6-6, the J call TRBJ2-3; TRBD2 is a possible D gene (6 bases). This CDR3 has 21 amino acids. Germline-derived CDR1 and CDR2 are MNHNY and SVGAGI (reference sequence). Between the trimmed V and J ends, which lost 7 bases and 1 base, there was a span of 33 bases. This CDR3 is CASTLYGRGNLRGDGTDTQYF. Written as DNA, the CDR3 is TGTGCCAGCACCCTTTATGGACGGGGGAACCTCCGGGGCGATGGCACAGATACGCAGTATTTT.

The chain carries TRBV29-1 and TRBJ2-3, with a tentative D call TRBD2 (5 bases). The CDR3 extends over 13 amino acids. CDR1 is SQVTM and CDR2 is ANQGSEA in the germline V gene. The V and J ends lost 4 bases and 2 bases respectively, with 10 bases between them. CDR3 region: CSVVRENTDTQYF. In nucleotides, the CDR3 is TGCAGCGTTGTGAGGGAGAACACAGATACGCAGTATTTT.

This clonotype was picked up a small number of times. V is TRBV6-6 and J is TRBJ1-4; D is perhaps TRBD1 (5 bases). The germline V gene encodes CDR1 MNHNY and CDR2 SVGAGI (reference sequence). Trimming stripped 6 bases from V and 8 bases from J, with 16 bases between. The CDR3 extends over 14 amino acids. The CDR3 spells CASRTGTSDEKLFF. DNA for the CDR3: TGTGCCAGCAGAACCGGGACGTCGGACGAAAAACTGTTTTTT.

The J gene is TRBJ2-5, the V gene TRBV6-1; D uncertain. The V end lost 2 bases, the J end lost 5 bases, and 9 bases lay between the germline ends. Germline loops: CDR1 MNHNS, CDR2 SASEGT. The length of the CDR3 is 13 residues. The chain's CDR3 is CASSEYKWETQYF. For the CDR3, the DNA is TGTGCCAGCAGTGAATATAAGTGGGAGACCCAGTACTTC.